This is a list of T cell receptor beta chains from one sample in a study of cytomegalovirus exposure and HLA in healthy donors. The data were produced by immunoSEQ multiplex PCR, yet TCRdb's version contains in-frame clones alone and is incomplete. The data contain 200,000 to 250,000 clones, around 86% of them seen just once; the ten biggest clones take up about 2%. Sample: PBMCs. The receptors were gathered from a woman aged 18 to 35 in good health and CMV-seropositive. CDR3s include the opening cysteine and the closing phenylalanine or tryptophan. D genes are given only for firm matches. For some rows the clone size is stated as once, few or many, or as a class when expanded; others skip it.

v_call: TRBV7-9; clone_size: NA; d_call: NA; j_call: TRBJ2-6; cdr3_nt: TGTGCCAGCAGCTTAGGTTGGACTACCTCTGGGGCCAACGTCCTGACTTTC; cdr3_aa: CASSLGWTTSGANVLTF
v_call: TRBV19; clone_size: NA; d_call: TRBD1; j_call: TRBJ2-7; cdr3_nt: TGTGCCAGTAGTATAGGTAACCTGGACAGGCGCACCTACGAGCAGTACTTC; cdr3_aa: CASSIGNLDRRTYEQYF
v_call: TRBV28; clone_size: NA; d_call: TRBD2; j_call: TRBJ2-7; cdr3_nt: TGTGCCAGCAGTTTCTCCATAGCGGGAGGGCCCCTCGAGCAGTACTTC; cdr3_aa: CASSFSIAGGPLEQYF
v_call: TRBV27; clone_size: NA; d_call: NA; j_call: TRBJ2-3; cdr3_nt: TGTGCCAGCAGTTTTAGTGGCACAGATACGCAGTATTTT; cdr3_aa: CASSFSGTDTQYF
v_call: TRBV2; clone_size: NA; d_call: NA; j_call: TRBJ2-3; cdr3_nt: TGTGCCAGCAGGTACAGGGCGAGCACAGATACGCAGTATTTT; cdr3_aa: CASRYRASTDTQYF
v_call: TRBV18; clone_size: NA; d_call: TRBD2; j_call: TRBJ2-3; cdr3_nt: TGTGCCAGCTCACTTGGGACTAGCGGGCTGGGAGATACGCAGTATTTT; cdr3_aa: CASSLGTSGLGDTQYF
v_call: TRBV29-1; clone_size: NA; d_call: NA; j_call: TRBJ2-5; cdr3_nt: TGCAGCGTTGGGGACACCCAAGAGACCCAGTACTTC; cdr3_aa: CSVGDTQETQYF
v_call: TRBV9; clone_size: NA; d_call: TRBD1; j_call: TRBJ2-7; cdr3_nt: TGTGCCAGCAGCGTAGGGCGACAGGGGCTCTTCGAGCAGTACTTC; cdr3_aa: CASSVGRQGLFEQYF
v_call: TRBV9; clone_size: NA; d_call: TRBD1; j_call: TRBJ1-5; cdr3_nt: TGTGCCAGCAGCGTGGGACAGGGGTTCAACCAGCCCCAGCATTTT; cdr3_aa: CASSVGQGFNQPQHF
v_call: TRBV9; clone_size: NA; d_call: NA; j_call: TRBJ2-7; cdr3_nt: TGTGCCAGCAGCGTAGCTGGGAGCCTCTACGAGCAGTACTTC; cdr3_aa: CASSVAGSLYEQYF
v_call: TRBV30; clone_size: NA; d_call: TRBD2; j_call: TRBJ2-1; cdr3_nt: TGTGCCTGGAGCCCTAGCGGACTCAATGAGCAGTTCTTC; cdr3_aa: CAWSPSGLNEQFF
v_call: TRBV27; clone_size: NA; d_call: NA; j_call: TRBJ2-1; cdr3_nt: TGTGCCAGCAGTTTCGTGGGGCAGGCCTACAATGAGCAGTTCTTC; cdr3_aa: CASSFVGQAYNEQFF
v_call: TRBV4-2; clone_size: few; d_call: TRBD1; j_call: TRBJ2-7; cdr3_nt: TGTGCCAGCAGCCACCCTAGGGGACAGGGGGTCTACGAGCAGTACTTC; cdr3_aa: CASSHPRGQGVYEQYF
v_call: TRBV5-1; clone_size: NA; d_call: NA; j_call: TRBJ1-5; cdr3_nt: TGCGCCAGCAGCTTCGGACTCAATAGCAATCAGCCCCAGCATTTT; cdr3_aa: CASSFGLNSNQPQHF
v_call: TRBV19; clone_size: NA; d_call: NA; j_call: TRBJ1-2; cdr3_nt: TGTGCCAGTAGTATCATCAGCGAACAGGTGAACTATGGCTACACCTTC; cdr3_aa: CASSIISEQVNYGYTF
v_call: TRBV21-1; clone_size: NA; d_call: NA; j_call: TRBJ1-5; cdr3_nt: TGTGCCAGCAGCAAAGCGCACAGGGGCGGGCAGCCCCAGCATTTT; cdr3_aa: CASSKAHRGGQPQHF
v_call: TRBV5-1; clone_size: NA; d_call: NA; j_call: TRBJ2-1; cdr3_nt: TGCGCCCCAGCAGGTATAGTTCGCCCCGACCCCTACAATGAGCAGTTCTTC; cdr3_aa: CAPAGIVRPDPYNEQFF
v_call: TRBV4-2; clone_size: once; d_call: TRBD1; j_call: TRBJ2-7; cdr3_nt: TGTGCCAGCAGCCAAGATAAGACAGGGAGCTACGAGCAGTACTTC; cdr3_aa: CASSQDKTGSYEQYF
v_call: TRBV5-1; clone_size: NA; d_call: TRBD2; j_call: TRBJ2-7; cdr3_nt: TGCGCCAGCAGCTTTACTAGCGGAGACGAGCAGTACTTC; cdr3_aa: CASSFTSGDEQYF
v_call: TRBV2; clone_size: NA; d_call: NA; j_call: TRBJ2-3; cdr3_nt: TGTGCCAGCAGGCCACTGACAGATACGCAGTATTTT; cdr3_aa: CASRPLTDTQYF
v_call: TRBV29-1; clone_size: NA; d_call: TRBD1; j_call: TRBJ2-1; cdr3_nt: TGCAGCGTTGAAGGCCCCAGGATACCGGGACAGCCTCATATCAAGGATGAGCAGTTCTTC; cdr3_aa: CSVEGPRIPGQPHIKDEQFF
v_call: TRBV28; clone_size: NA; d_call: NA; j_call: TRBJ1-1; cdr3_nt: TGTGCCAGCAAAAGACAGCTCACTGAAGCTTTCTTT; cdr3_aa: CASKRQLTEAFF
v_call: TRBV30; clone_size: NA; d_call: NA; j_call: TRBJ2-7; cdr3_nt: TGTGCCTGGAGTGGGGGCTACCAGGGCGAGCAGTACTTC; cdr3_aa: CAWSGGYQGEQYF
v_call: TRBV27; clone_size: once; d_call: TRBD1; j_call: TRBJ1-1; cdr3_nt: TGTGCCAGCAGCTCGGGACAGGGGGGGACTGAAGCTTTCTTT; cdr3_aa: CASSSGQGGTEAFF
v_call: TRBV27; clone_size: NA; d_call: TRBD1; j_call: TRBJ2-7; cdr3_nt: TGTGCCAGCAGTTTAGGGACAGGGCTCCACTCCTACGAGCAGTACTTC; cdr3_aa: CASSLGTGLHSYEQYF
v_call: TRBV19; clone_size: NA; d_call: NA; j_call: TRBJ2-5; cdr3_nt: TGTGCCAGTAGCACCCGGCGTGGAGTCCAAGAGACCCAGTACTTC; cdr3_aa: CASSTRRGVQETQYF
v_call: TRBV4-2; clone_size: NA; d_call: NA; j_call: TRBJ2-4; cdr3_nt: TGTGCCAGCAGCCAGGAGACGGCAGGGAAAAACATTCAGTACTTC; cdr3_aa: CASSQETAGKNIQYF
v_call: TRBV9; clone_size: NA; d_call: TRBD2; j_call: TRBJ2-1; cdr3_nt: TGTGCCAGCAGCGTAGTAGCGGGGCCAGACAATGAGCAGTTCTTC; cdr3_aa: CASSVVAGPDNEQFF
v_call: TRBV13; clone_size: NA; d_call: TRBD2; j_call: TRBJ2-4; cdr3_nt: TGTGCCAGCAGCTTAGCTAGCGGTGAAAACATTCAGTACTTC; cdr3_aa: CASSLASGENIQYF
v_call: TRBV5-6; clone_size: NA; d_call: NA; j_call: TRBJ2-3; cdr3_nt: TGTGCCAGCAGCTTGGAGCGGATCACAGATACGCAGTATTTT; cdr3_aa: CASSLERITDTQYF
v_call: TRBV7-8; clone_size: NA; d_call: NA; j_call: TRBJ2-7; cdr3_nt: TGTGCCAGCAGCTTAGGACAGGTCAGGAACTTC; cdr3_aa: CASSLGQVRNF
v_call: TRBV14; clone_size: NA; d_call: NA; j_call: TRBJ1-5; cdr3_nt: TGTGCCAGCAGCGCAACACGGGATCAGCCCCAGCATTTT; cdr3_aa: CASSATRDQPQHF
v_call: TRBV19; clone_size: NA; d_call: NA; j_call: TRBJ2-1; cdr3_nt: TGTGCCAGTAGTATCGGGAGGGGGCGCAGCTACAATGAGCAGTTCTTC; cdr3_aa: CASSIGRGRSYNEQFF
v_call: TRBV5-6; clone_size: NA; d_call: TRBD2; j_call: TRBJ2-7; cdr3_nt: TGTGCCAGCAGCCCCAGCGGGGTACACGAGCAGTACTTC; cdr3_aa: CASSPSGVHEQYF
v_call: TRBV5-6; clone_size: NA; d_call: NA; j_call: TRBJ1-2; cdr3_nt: TGTGCCAGCAGCTTTGGACACCAGGAAGGCTACACCTTC; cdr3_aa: CASSFGHQEGYTF
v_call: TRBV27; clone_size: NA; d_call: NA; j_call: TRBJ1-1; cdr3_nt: TGTGCCAGCAGTTTATGGGGCGGGGGGGGCATGAACACTGAAGCTTTCTTT; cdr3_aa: CASSLWGGGGMNTEAFF
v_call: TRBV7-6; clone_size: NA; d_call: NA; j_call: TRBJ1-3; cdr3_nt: TGTGCCAGCAGCCGCCTCCGAATGGCTGAAAACACCATATATTTT; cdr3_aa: CASSRLRMAENTIYF
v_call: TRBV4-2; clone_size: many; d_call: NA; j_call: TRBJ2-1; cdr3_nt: TGTGCCAGCAGCCAAGATGCGGCTAGCTCCTACAATGAGCAGTTCTTC; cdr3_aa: CASSQDAASSYNEQFF
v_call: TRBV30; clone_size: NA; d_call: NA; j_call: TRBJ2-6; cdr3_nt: TGTGCCTGGCGTGGGGACTTTTTCTCTGGGGCCAACGTCCTGACTTTC; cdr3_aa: CAWRGDFFSGANVLTF
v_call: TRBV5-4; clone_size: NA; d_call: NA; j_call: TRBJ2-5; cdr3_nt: TGTGCCAGCAGCCCGGACCCAGGGAAGGGAGAGACCCAGTACTTC; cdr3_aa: CASSPDPGKGETQYF
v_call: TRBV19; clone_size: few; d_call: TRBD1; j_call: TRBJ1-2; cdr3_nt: TGTGCCACCTCCGGGACAGGGGCGACTAACTATGGCTACACCTTC; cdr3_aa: CATSGTGATNYGYTF
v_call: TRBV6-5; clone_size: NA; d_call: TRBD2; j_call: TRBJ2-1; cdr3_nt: TGTGCCAGCAGCCGGACTAGCGGCTCCTACAATGAGCAGTTCTTC; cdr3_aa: CASSRTSGSYNEQFF
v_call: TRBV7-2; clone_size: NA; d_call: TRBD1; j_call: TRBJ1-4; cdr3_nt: TGTGCCAGCAGCGGAGTGACAGGGGGAGGTAATGAAAAACTGTTTTTT; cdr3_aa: CASSGVTGGGNEKLFF
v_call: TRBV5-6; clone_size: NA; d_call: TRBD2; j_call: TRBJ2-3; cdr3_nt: TGTGCCAGCAGCTTGGCGGGAGGGGGCACAGATACGCAGTATTTT; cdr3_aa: CASSLAGGGTDTQYF
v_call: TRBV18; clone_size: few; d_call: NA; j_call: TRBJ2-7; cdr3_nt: TGTGCCAGCAACATCAACACCCCTTCCTACGAGCAGTACTTC; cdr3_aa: CASNINTPSYEQYF
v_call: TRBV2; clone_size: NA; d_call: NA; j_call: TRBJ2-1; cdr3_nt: TGTGCCAGCAGTGAAAGCAGGGTAAATGAGCAGTTCTTC; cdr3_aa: CASSESRVNEQFF
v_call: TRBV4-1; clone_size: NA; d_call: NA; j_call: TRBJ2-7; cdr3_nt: TGCGCCAGCAGCCCCCCACGGGGTACGGACCGTTGGCCCCGGGTGGACGAGCAGTACTTC; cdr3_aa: CASSPPRGTDRWPRVDEQYF
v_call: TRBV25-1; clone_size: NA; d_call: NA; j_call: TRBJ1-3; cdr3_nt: TGTGCCAGCAGCACGGGAATTGGTGGAAACACCATATATTTT; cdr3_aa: CASSTGIGGNTIYF
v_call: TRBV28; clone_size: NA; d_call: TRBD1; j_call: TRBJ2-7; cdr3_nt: TGTGCCAGCAGTTTACCGGACAGGGGAACCTTCTACGAGCAGTACTTC; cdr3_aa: CASSLPDRGTFYEQYF
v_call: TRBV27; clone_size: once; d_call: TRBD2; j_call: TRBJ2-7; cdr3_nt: TGTGCCAGCAGTTGGGGACTAGCGGACGAGCAGTACTTC; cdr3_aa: CASSWGLADEQYF
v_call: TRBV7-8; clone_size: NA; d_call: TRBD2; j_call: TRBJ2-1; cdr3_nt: TGTGCCAGCAGCTTAGGCGGGACTAGATCACTCCCCTCGCAGTTCTTC; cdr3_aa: CASSLGGTRSLPSQFF
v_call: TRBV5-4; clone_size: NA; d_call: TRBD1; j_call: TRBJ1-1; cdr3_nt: TGTGCCAGCAGCACCTTAGGACAGGGAGGTACTGAAGCTTTCTTT; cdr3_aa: CASSTLGQGGTEAFF
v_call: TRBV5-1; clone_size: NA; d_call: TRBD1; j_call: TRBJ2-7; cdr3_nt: TGCGCCAGCAGCACCCGGGACAGGGCCTACGAGCAGTACTTC; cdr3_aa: CASSTRDRAYEQYF
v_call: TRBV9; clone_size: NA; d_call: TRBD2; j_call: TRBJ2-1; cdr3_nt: TGTGCCAGCAGCGTAGATAGCGGGAGAGGTGATGAGCAGTTCTTC; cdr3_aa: CASSVDSGRGDEQFF
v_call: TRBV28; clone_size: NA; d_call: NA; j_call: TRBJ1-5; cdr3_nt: TGTGCCAGCAGTTTATCCCAGGGTGGGCAGCCCCAGCATTTT; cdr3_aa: CASSLSQGGQPQHF
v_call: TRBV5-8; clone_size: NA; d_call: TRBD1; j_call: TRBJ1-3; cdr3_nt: TGTGCCAGCAGCCCGGACAGGGGTCGCTCTGGAAACACCATATATTTT; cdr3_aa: CASSPDRGRSGNTIYF